This T cell receptor beta chain derives from a study of blood T cell repertoires in COVID-19. Study summary: In each case, the material was cDNA or gDNA derived from T cells, B-cell-depleted T cells, or PBMCs.

The authors' processing: Counts of nucleated cells, estimated from reference gene primer amplification, were obtained. Profiled with immunoSEQ multiplex PCR; TCRdb holds only in-frame clones, not every one. D and trimming were read from the DNA, whereas the V and J calls and clone size are those reported in that table. The sample carries hundreds of thousands of clones, 65% to 90% recorded once. Germline V gene lookup returns CDR1 SEHNR and CDR2 FQNEAQ (reference sequence). This CDR3 contains 15 residues. Trimming shortened V by 3 bases and J by 6 bases, and 15 bases separated the two germline ends. The chain has TRBV7-9 and TRBJ2-1; perhaps TRBD2 as D (6 bases). This clonotype was sampled from a human donor in a cohort sampled during active COVID-19. Input material: peripheral blood. CDR3 DNA sequence: TGTGCCAGCAGCTTGGGGATCGCGGGAATCAATGAGCAGTTCTTC. Its protein product is CASSLGIAGINEQFF.